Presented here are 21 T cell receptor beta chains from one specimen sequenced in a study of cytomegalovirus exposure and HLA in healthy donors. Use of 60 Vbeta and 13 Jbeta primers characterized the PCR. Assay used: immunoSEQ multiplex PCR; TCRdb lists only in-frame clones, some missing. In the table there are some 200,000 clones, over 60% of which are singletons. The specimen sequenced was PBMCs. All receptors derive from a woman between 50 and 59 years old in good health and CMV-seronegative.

CDR3 region: CASRRPGIHYEQYF. The CDR3 bases are TGTGCCAGCAGAAGACCGGGGATACACTACGAGCAGTACTTC. The rearrangement joins TRBV7-3 to TRBJ2-5; TRBD2 might be the D (5 bases). The J call could be wrong; TRBJ2-7 is a better fit for the DNA end. Germline values: CDR1 SGHTA, CDR2 FQGTGA. The CDR3 loop spans 14 amino acids.

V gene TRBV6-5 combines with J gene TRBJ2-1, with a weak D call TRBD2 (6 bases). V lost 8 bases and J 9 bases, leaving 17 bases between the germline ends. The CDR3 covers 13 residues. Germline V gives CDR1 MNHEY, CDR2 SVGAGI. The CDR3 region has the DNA TGTGCCAGCGGCTTAAGGGGAGGAGGTGAGCAGTTCTTC. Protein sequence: CASGLRGGGEQFF.

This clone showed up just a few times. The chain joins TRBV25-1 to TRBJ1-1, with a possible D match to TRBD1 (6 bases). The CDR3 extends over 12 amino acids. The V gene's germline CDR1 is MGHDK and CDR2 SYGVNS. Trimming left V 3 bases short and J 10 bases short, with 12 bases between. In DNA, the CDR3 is TGTGCCAGCAGTGATGGGGGCAGGATAGCTTTCTTT. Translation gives CASSDGGRIAFF. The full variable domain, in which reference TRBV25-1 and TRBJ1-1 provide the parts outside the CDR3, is EADIYQTPRYLVIGTGKKITLECSQTMGHDKMYWYQQDPGMELHLIHYSYGVNSTEKGDLSSESTVSRIRTEHFPLTLESARPSHTSQYLCASSDGGRIAFFGQGTRLTVV.

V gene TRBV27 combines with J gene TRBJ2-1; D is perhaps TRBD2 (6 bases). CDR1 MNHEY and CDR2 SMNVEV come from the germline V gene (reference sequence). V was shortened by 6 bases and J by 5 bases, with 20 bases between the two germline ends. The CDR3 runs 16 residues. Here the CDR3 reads CASRPRGWERDNEQFF. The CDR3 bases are TGTGCCAGCAGACCCCGGGGGTGGGAGAGGGACAATGAGCAGTTCTTC.

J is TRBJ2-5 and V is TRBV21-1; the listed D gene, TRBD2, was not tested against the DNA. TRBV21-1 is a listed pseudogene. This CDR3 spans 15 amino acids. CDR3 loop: CASSKAGGAYETQYF. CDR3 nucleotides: TGTGCCAGCAGCAAAGCTGGAGGGGCCTACGAGACCCAGTACTTC.

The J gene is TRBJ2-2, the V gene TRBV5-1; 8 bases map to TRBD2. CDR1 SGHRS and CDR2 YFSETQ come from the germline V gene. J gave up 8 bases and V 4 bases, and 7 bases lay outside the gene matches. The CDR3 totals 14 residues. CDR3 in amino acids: CASSRTSGSGELFF. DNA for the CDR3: TGCGCCAGCAGCCGAACCAGCGGGAGTGGGGAGCTGTTTTTT.

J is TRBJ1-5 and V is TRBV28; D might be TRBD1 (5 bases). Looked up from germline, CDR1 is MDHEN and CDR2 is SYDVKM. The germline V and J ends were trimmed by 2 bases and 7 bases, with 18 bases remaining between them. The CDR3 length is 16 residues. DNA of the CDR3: TGTGCCAGCAGTTTAATAGGGCAGGGTGGTCTCCAGCCCCAGCATTTT. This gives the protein CASSLIGQGGLQPQHF. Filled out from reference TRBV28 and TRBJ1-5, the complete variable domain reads DVKVTQSSRYLVKRTGEKVFLECVQDMDHENMFWYRQDPGLGLRLIYFSYDVKMKEKGDIPEGYSVSREKKERFSLILESASTNQTSMYLCASSLIGQGGLQPQHFGDGTRLSIL.

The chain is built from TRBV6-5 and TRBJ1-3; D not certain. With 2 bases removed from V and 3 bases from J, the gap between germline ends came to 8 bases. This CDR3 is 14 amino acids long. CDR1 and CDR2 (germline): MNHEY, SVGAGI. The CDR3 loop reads CASSYGGSGNTIYF. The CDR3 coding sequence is TGTGCCAGCAGTTACGGCGGGAGTGGAAACACCATATATTTT.

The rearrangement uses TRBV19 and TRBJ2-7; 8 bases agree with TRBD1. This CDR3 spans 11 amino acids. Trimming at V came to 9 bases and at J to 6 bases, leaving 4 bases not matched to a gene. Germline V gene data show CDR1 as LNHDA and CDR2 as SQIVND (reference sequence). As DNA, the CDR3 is TGTGCCAGCGGGACAGGCCCCGAGCAGTACTTC. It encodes CASGTGPEQYF.

The CDR3 DNA sequence: TGTGCCAGCAGTTACGGGGAGGGCTCAGAAAACGAGCAGTACTTC. It specifies CASSYGEGSENEQYF. The V gene is TRBV6-6, the J gene TRBJ2-7, with 7 bases that match TRBD2. CDR3 length equals 15 residues. Losses at the gene ends were 2 bases for V and 5 bases for J; bases not matched to a gene: 9. Germline lookup yields CDR1 MNHNY and CDR2 SVGAGI (reference sequence).

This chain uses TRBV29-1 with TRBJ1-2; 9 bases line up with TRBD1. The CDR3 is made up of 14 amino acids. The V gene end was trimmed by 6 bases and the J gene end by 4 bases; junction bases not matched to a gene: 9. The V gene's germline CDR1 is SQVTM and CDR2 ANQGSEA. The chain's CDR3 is CSVRTGGGPYGYTF. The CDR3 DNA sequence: TGCAGCGTAAGAACAGGGGGCGGCCCCTATGGCTACACCTTC.

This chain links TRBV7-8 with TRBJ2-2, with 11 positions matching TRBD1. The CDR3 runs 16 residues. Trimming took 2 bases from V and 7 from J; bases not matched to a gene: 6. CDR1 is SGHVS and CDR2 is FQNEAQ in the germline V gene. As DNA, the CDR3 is TGTGCCAGCAGCTTACCACGGACAGGGGGCAGCGGGGAGCTGTTTTTT. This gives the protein CASSLPRTGGSGELFF.

CDR3 sequence: CASSLDGMNSPLHF. CDR3 coding DNA: TGTGCCAGCAGCTTGGACGGGATGAATTCACCCCTCCACTTT. The chain carries TRBV5-6 and TRBJ1-6; D remains ambiguous. Trimming left V 0 bases short and J 7 bases short, with 8 bases between. CDR3 length: 14 residues. Germline V gene lookup returns CDR1 SGHDT and CDR2 YYEEEE.

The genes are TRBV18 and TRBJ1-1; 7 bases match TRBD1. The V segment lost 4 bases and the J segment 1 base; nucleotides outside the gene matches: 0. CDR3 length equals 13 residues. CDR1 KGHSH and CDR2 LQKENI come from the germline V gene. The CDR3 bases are TGTGCCAGCTCACGGGACAGGAACACTGAAGCTTTCTTT. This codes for CASSRDRNTEAFF.

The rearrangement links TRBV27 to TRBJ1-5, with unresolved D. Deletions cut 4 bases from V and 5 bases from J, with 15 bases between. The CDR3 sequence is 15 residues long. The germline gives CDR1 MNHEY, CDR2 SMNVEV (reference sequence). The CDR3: CASSSRGGWDQPQHF. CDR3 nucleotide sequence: TGTGCCAGCAGTTCCCGTGGAGGGTGGGATCAGCCCCAGCATTTT.

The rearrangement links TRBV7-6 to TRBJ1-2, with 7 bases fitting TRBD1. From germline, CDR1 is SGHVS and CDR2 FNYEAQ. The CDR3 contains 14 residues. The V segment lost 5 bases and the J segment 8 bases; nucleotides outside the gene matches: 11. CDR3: CASSQIQGEGGYTF. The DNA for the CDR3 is TGTGCCAGCAGCCAGATCCAGGGGGAAGGGGGCTACACCTTC.

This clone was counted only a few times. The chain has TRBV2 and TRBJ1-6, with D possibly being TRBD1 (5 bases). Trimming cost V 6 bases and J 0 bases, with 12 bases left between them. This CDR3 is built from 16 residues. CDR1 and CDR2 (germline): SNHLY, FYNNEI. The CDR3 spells CASRAGPRSYNSPLHF. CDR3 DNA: TGTGCCAGCAGGGCAGGGCCCCGCTCCTATAATTCACCCCTCCACTTT.

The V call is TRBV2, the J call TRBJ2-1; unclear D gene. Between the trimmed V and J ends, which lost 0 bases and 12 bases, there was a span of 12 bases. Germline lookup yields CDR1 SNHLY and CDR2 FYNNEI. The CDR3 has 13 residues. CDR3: CASSEAPSGVQFF. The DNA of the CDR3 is TGTGCCAGCAGTGAAGCCCCCTCGGGTGTGCAGTTCTTC.

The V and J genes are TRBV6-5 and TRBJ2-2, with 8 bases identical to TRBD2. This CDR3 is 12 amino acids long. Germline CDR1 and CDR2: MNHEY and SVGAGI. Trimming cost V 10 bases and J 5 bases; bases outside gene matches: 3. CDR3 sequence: CATGGGTGELFF. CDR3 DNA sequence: TGTGCCACCGGGGGGGGAACCGGGGAGCTGTTTTTT.

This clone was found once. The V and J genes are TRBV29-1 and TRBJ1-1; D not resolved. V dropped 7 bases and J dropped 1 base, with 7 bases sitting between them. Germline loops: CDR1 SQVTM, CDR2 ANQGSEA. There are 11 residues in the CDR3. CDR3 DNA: TGCAGCGCTGGCAAGAACACTGAAGCTTTCTTT. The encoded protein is CSAGKNTEAFF.

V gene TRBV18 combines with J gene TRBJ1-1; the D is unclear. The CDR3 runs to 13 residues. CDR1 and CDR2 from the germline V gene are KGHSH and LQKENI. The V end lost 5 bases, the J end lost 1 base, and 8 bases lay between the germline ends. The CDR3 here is CASSEGGNTEAFF. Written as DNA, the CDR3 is TGTGCCAGCTCAGAAGGAGGGAACACTGAAGCTTTCTTT.